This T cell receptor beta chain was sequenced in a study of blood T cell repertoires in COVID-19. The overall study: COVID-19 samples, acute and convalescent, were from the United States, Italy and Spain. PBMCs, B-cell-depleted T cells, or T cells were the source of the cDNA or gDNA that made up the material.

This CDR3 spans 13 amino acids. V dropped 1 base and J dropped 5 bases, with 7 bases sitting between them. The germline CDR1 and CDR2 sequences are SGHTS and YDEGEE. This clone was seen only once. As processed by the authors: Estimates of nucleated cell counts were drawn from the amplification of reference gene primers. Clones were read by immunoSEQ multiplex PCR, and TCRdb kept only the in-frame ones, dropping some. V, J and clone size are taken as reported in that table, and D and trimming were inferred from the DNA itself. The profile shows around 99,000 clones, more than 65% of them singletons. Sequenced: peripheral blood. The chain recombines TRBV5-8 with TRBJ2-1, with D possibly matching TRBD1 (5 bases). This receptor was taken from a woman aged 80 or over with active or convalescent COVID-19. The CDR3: CASSLPGNNEQFF. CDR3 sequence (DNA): TGTGCCAGCAGCTTGCCAGGGAACAATGAGCAGTTCTTC.